One sample yielded the 29 T cell receptor beta chains listed below, sequenced in a study of blood T cells in healthy people across ages. The authors ran a second PCR of 7 to 11 cycles using a sample-barcoded 5' primer and a J-beta primer mix. TCRdb re-called the 5' RACE reads through MiXCR, storing one row per CDR3 protein. The sample consists of under 800,000 distinct CDR3 sequences, roughly 47% of them appearing once. The sequenced material came from blood. These TCRs come from a woman aged 60-75 years in good health.

The genes are TRBV6-5 and TRBJ2-5; 8 bases match TRBD2. The CDR3 spans 14 residues. V was pared by 6 bases and J by 11 bases, with 14 bases of the junction left unmatched. Germline V CDR1 and CDR2: MNHEY, SVGAGI. CDR3 coding DNA: TGTGCCAGCAGCCGGGAGGGCCAGCCGTGGGAGCAGTACTTC. This gives the protein CASSREGQPWEQYF.

The genes are TRBV20-1 and TRBJ1-2, with D perhaps TRBD1 (5 bases). V shed 6 bases and J shed 8 bases, with 16 bases lying between them. The CDR3 runs to 12 residues. CDR1 is DFQATT and CDR2 is SNEGSKA in the germline V gene (reference sequence). Here the CDR3 DNA reads TGCAGTGCCCATCGTGCAGGGAACGGCTACACCTTC. Its protein product is CSAHRAGNGYTF.

The V and J genes are TRBV15 and TRBJ2-7; 11 nucleotides line up with TRBD2. The J call may be incorrect, as the DNA end agrees better with TRBJ2-5. There are 18 residues in the CDR3. Looked up from germline, CDR1 is LNHNV and CDR2 is YYDKDF (reference sequence). CDR3 sequence (DNA): TGTGCCACCAGCAGAGATCAAATAGCGGGAGGGGGTCGAGAGACCCAGTACTTC. Protein: CATSRDQIAGGGRETQYF.

The V gene is TRBV9, the J gene TRBJ1-2; 12 bases are shared with TRBD1. This CDR3 has 14 amino acids. The V and J ends lost 3 bases and 7 bases, in that order; junction bases with no gene match: 4. Looked up from germline, CDR1 is SGDLS and CDR2 is YYNGEE. CDR3 residues: CASSGGTGGPGYTF. CDR3 coding DNA: TGTGCCAGCAGCGGAGGGACAGGGGGCCCTGGCTACACCTTC.

V usage is TRBV20-1 and J usage is TRBJ2-1; D is possibly TRBD2 (6 bases). The CDR3 length is 12 residues. Germline CDR1 DFQATT, CDR2 SNEGSKA (reference sequence). Trimming stripped 8 bases from V and 8 bases from J, with 16 bases between. The CDR3 reads CSTSRRGDEQFF. CDR3 nucleotides: TGCAGTACTTCGAGACGCGGGGATGAGCAGTTCTTC.

The rearrangement uses TRBV3-1 and TRBJ2-4, with D possibly TRBD2 on 6 matching bases. The J call may be wrong; the DNA end is better matched by TRBJ2-7. This CDR3 spans 15 amino acids. Per the germline V gene, CDR1 is LGHDT and CDR2 is YNNKEL (reference sequence). In DNA form, the CDR3 reads TGTGCCAGCAGCTCCGGGAGACTGGTTTCCGACGAGCAGTACTTC. This gives the protein CASSSGRLVSDEQYF.

The chain links TRBV15 to TRBJ2-1, with 9 bases fitting TRBD1. This CDR3 contains 15 residues. V gave up 0 bases and J gave up 7 bases; unmatched junction bases: 4. Germline CDR1 reads LNHNV; CDR2 reads YYDKDF (reference sequence). CDR3 region: CATSREGQGRNEQFF. In DNA form, the CDR3 reads TGTGCCACCAGCAGAGAGGGACAGGGTCGGAATGAGCAGTTCTTC.

This clonotype occurred a few times. The chain links TRBV6-2 or TRBV6-3 to TRBJ2-3, with D unclear. Trimming cost V 4 bases and J 4 bases, with 6 bases left between them. Germline V gene data show CDR1 as MNHEY and CDR2 as SVGEGT. The CDR3 consists of 12 residues. The CDR3 region has the DNA TGTGCCAGCAGTTCCCTCGCAGATACGCAGTATTTT. The encoded protein is CASSSLADTQYF.

The chain couples TRBV12-3 or TRBV12-4 to TRBJ2-3; D gene uncertain. V shed 8 bases and J shed 0 bases, with 9 bases lying between them. The CDR3 has 13 residues. The CDR3 here is CASSAPSTDTQYF. Written as DNA, the CDR3 is TGTGCCAGCTCAGCCCCTAGCACAGATACGCAGTATTTT.

This clonotype was seen only once. The rearrangement uses TRBV3-1 and TRBJ2-2, with a weak D call TRBD2 (6 bases). Germline V gives CDR1 LGHDT, CDR2 YNNKEL (reference sequence). The CDR3 runs to 15 residues. V lost 4 bases and J lost 5, with 14 bases in between. The chain's CDR3 is CASSPTSSGTGELFF. The CDR3 DNA reads TGTGCCAGCAGCCCCACTAGCTCCGGGACCGGGGAGCTGTTTTTT.

This clonotype was seen a few times. V and J are TRBV29-1 and TRBJ1-2, with a possible D match to TRBD1 (5 bases). The V gene's germline CDR1 is SQVTM and CDR2 ANQGSEA. Trimming stripped 8 bases from V and 0 bases from J, with 13 bases between. This CDR3 is 13 amino acids long. The CDR3 region has the DNA TGCAGCTCACAGGTTTCTACTAACTATGGCTACACCTTC. Translated: CSSQVSTNYGYTF.

Details on this clonotype: A read error may explain this, as a much larger clone is one base away. V gene TRBV3-1 combines with J gene TRBJ2-5; D not certain. The V gene's germline CDR1 is LGHDT and CDR2 YNNKEL (reference sequence). The CDR3 has 12 residues. V dropped 5 bases and J dropped 2 bases, with 6 bases sitting between them. The CDR3: CASSSMQETQYF. CDR3 nucleotide sequence: TGTGCCAGCAGCTCAATGCAAGAGACCCAGTACTTC.

The chain joins TRBV12-3 or TRBV12-4 to TRBJ2-1; D may be TRBD1 (6 bases). Near its end, the DNA agrees better with TRBJ2-7, so the J call may be wrong. There are 12 residues in the CDR3. The CDR3 is CASSLWQGEQYF. The CDR3 DNA reads as TGTGCCAGCAGTTTATGGCAGGGGGAGCAGTACTTC.

The CDR3 loop reads CASSQSGRGTEAFF. The CDR3 DNA follows: TGTGCCAGCAGCCAGTCGGGGCGTGGTACTGAAGCTTTCTTT. V gene TRBV3-1 combines with J gene TRBJ1-1; D is perhaps TRBD1 (5 bases). The CDR3 runs 14 residues. V lost 3 bases, J lost 5 bases, and 13 bases lay in between. Per the germline V gene, CDR1 is LGHDT and CDR2 is YNNKEL (reference sequence).

This clonotype was seen only a few times. This rearrangement joins TRBV7-9 to TRBJ1-6, with TRBD1 identical over 12 bases. J gave up 10 bases and V 7 bases, and 14 bases lay outside the gene matches. Germline V gene data show CDR1 as SEHNR and CDR2 as FQNEAQ (reference sequence). The CDR3 length is 17 residues. CDR3 sequence: CASNIGPGQGANSPLHF. CDR3 DNA sequence: TGTGCCAGCAATATTGGTCCGGGACAGGGGGCGAACTCACCCCTCCACTTT.

The chain uses TRBV15 and TRBJ1-1; weak D call: TRBD1 (5 bases). Germline-derived CDR1 and CDR2 are LNHNV and YYDKDF (reference sequence). Trimming took 7 bases from V and 6 from J, leaving 18 bases between them. The CDR3 sequence is 14 residues long. This chain's CDR3 is CATKGGENEAEAFF. CDR3 bases: TGTGCCACCAAAGGAGGGGAAAATGAAGCTGAAGCTTTCTTT.

The rearrangement uses TRBV20-1 and TRBJ2-7; D uncertain. Near its end, the DNA agrees better with TRBJ2-5, so the J call may be wrong. The CDR3 covers 11 residues. Germline CDR1 DFQATT, CDR2 SNEGSKA (reference sequence). The CDR3 region is CSARLIETQYF. The CDR3 DNA sequence: TGCAGTGCGAGGCTAATTGAGACCCAGTACTTC.

J is TRBJ1-6 and V is TRBV12-3 or TRBV12-4; D not certain. V was shortened by 2 bases and J by 9 bases, with 8 bases between the two germline ends. The CDR3 consists of 13 residues. The CDR3 region is CASSLYLGSPLHF. CDR3 DNA sequence: TGTGCCAGCAGTTTATATTTAGGTTCACCCCTCCACTTT.

The chain recombines TRBV6-5 with TRBJ1-5; D remains ambiguous. From germline, CDR1 is MNHEY and CDR2 SVGAGI. V dropped 0 bases and J dropped 0 bases, with 9 bases sitting between them. This CDR3 contains 16 residues. In DNA form, the CDR3 reads TGTGCCAGCAGTTACTCGGCAGTACGTAGCAATCAGCCCCAGCATTTT. Its translation is CASSYSAVRSNQPQHF.

The genes are TRBV10-3 and TRBJ2-3, with D perhaps TRBD1 (6 bases). Trimming shortened V by 4 bases and J by 0 bases, and 8 bases separated the two germline ends. This CDR3 has 14 amino acids. Germline V gene sequence: CDR1 ENHRY, CDR2 SYGVKD. The CDR3 DNA sequence: TGTGCCATCAGTGTCCAGGGGAGCACAGATACGCAGTATTTT. Translating it yields CAISVQGSTDTQYF.

This clonotype showed up just once. This chain's CDR3 is CSALALRTSGGARETQYF. CDR3 bases: TGCAGTGCTCTAGCCCTCAGGACTAGCGGGGGGGCAAGAGAGACCCAGTACTTC. The chain employs TRBV20-1 and TRBJ2-7; 15 bases map to TRBD2. The J call is doubtful: the DNA matches TRBJ2-5 better. The CDR3 runs 18 residues. Germline loops: CDR1 DFQATT, CDR2 SNEGSKA (reference sequence).

This chain joins TRBV21-1 and TRBJ2-3. TRBV21-1 is flagged as a pseudogene. The CDR3 runs 15 residues. The CDR3 nucleotides read TGTGCCAGCAGCCTAGGTTATCATAGCACAGATACGCAGTATTTT. Translation gives CASSLGYHSTDTQYF.

J is TRBJ2-3 and V is TRBV7-9; 7 bases are a match to TRBD2. The CDR3 totals 15 residues. From germline, CDR1 is SEHNR and CDR2 FQNEAQ (reference sequence). After removal of 2 bases from V and 5 bases from J, the junction contained 7 bases not matched to a gene. This CDR3 is CASSLLGGSRDTQYF. The CDR3, as DNA: TGTGCCAGCAGCTTATTGGGCGGGAGTCGAGATACGCAGTATTTT.

This clonotype was seen a handful of times. The chain is built from TRBV6-5 and TRBJ2-7; D gene ambiguous. The germline V gene has CDR1 MNHEY and CDR2 SVGAGI. V was shortened by 6 bases and J by 3 bases, with 12 bases between the two germline ends. The CDR3 covers 13 residues. CDR3 coding DNA: TGTGCCAGCAGAATGATAGGGAACTACGAGCAGTACTTC. Its translation: CASRMIGNYEQYF.

The chain couples TRBV5-1 to TRBJ2-1, with 7 bases that match TRBD2. This CDR3 spans 16 amino acids. CDR1 is SGHRS, CDR2 YFSETQ, per germline. V shed 4 bases, J shed 3 bases, and the junction held 10 bases outside the gene matches. The CDR3 DNA follows: TGCGCCAGCAGCCTCCGCGGGAGAAAGAACTACAATGAGCAGTTCTTC. It encodes CASSLRGRKNYNEQFF.

This clonotype was observed once. This rearrangement joins TRBV9 to TRBJ2-3; 10 nucleotides agree with TRBD2. This CDR3 is built from 16 residues. With 0 bases clipped from V and 5 bases from J, the junction kept 6 bases outside the gene matches. Germline V CDR1 and CDR2: SGDLS, YYNGEE. The CDR3 reads CASSVASGGPGDTQYF. The CDR3 region has the DNA TGTGCCAGCAGCGTAGCTAGCGGGGGACCCGGAGATACGCAGTATTTT.

The rearrangement links TRBV7-3 to TRBJ2-1, with D maybe TRBD2 (6 bases). The CDR3 extends over 13 amino acids. V lost 5 bases, J lost 9 bases, and 14 bases lay in between. From germline, CDR1 is SGHTA and CDR2 FQGTGA. The DNA of the CDR3 is TGTGCCAGCAGCCTCAGCTGGGGAGGTGAGCAGTTCTTC. It encodes CASSLSWGGEQFF.

Remarks on this clonotype: A single base separates this from a much larger clone, so it may be a read error. This chain joins TRBV4-2 and TRBJ2-7; 8 nucleotides align to TRBD2. The ends lost 3 bases at V and 5 bases at J; junction bases unmatched: 12. The germline CDR1 and CDR2 sequences are LGHNA and YNFKEQ. CDR3 length: 16 amino acids. CDR3 residues: CASSHIVAGPSDEQYF. For the CDR3, the DNA is TGTGCCAGCAGCCATATCGTAGCGGGGCCCAGCGACGAGCAGTACTTC.

The chain carries TRBV4-1 and TRBJ2-7; 8 nucleotides agree with TRBD2. There are 15 residues in the CDR3. Germline loops: CDR1 MGHRA, CDR2 YSYEKL. Trimming cost V 1 base and J 2 bases; bases outside gene matches: 4. CDR3 nucleotide sequence: TGCGCCAGCAGCCAAGGAACGGGACTAGCCTACGAGCAGTACTTC. It encodes CASSQGTGLAYEQYF.